This TCR beta chain was documented in a study of beta chain features in type 1 diabetes. Findings and caveats of the study: The study found moderately but significantly shorter TCRB CDR3s in all four CD4+ subsets of Type 1 diabetes patients.

Expressed TCRB transcripts were sequenced because the entire RNA isolate underwent reverse transcription. Reads from naive, central memory and regulatory T cell samples averaged about 3.9 million. Clones were sequenced by immunoSEQ multiplex PCR, and TCRdb holds only the in-frame ones, with some missing. Of 600,000 to 700,000 clones in the sample, under 15% were seen once. Averaging approximately 0.11 L, one heparinised blood draw came from each individual donor. Sorting with CD45RO/CCR7/CD25/CD127/CD95/CD27 yielded naive, central memory, regulatory and stem-like memory CD4+ cells. This clone was seen only a few times. Its antigen is not known. This clonotype was obtained from a man younger than 40 with type 1 diabetes. The sequencing sample was made of naive CD4+ T cells from blood.

The CDR3: CASPLEVSSYEQYF. The CDR3 nucleotides read TGCGCCAGCCCGTTGGAAGTGAGCTCCTACGAGCAGTACTTC. The chain uses TRBV4-3 and TRBJ2-7; D uncertain. The germline CDR1 and CDR2 sequences are LGHNA and YSLEER. The CDR3 sequence is 14 residues long. Deletions cut 8 bases from V and 0 bases from J, with 14 bases between.